This T cell receptor beta chain was profiled in a study of blood T cell repertoires in COVID-19. Whole-study context: COVID-19 samples collected from the United States, Italy and Spain covered acute and convalescent phases. The cDNA or gDNA used as material had been derived from T cells, B-cell-depleted T cells, or PBMCs.

Deletions cut 5 bases from V and 6 bases from J, with 13 bases between. CDR3 size: 13 residues. CDR1 is MNHEY and CDR2 is SMNVEV in the germline V gene (reference sequence). Residents of about two dozen US areas, aged roughly 18 to 89 years, made up the participants. In the authors' methods: By means of reference gene primer amplification, nucleated cell counts were estimated. The repertoire was sequenced with immunoSEQ multiplex PCR; TCRdb's copy has only in-frame clones and lacks some. V and J calls and clone size are those listed in that table; D and trimming were worked out from the DNA. This sample carries 380,000 or so clones, over 75% of them seen once, and the ten largest clones take more than 0.85%.

Input material: PBMCs or T cells enriched from blood (not recorded which). This sequence originates from a woman aged 30 to 39 with acute COVID-19. V gene TRBV27 combines with J gene TRBJ1-1; D gene ambiguous. The CDR3 region has the DNA TGTGCCAGCAGTCTTAAACCAGGTTCTGAAGCTTTCTTT. This encodes CASSLKPGSEAFF.